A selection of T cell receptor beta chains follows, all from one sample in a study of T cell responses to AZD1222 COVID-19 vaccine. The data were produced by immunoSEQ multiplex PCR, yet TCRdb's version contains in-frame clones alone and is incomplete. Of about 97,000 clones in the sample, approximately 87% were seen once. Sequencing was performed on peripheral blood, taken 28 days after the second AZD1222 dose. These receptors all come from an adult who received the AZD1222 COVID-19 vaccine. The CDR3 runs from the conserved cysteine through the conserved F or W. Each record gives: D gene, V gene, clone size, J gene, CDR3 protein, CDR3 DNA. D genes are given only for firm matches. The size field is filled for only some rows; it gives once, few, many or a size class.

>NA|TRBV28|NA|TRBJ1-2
CASSLFRKDSNYGYTF
TGTGCCAGCAGTTTATTCCGAAAGGACAGCAACTATGGCTACACCTTC
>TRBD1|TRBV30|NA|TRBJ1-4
CAWSLKGQSNEKLFF
TGTGCCTGGAGTTTAAAGGGACAGTCTAATGAAAAACTGTTTTTT
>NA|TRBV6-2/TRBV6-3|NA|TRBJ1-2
CASRPRATGGADYGYTF
TGTGCCAGCAGACCTCGAGCGACAGGCGGGGCGGACTATGGCTACACCTTC
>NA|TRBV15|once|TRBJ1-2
CATSILHLTNYGYTF
TGTGCCACCAGCATTTTGCACCTTACTAACTATGGCTACACCTTC
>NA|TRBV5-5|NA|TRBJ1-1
CASSWGHSGTEAFF
TGTGCCAGCAGCTGGGGACACAGTGGGACTGAAGCTTTCTTT
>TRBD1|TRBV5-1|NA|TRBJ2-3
CASSYGTGGRDTQYF
TGCGCCAGCAGCTACGGGACAGGGGGGAGAGATACGCAGTATTTT
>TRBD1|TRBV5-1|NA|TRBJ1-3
CASSLEGQVDSGNTIYF
TGCGCCAGCAGCTTGGAGGGACAGGTCGACTCTGGAAACACCATATATTTT
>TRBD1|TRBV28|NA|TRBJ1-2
CASSPSPDRGGLGGYTF
TGTGCCAGCAGTCCCTCACCGGACAGGGGTGGGTTAGGGGGCTACACCTTC
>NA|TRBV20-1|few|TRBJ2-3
CSASPLSGADSTDTQYF
TGCAGTGCTAGTCCCCTCTCGGGGGCGGACAGCACAGATACGCAGTATTTT
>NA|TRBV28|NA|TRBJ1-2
CASSRRDEATGYTF
TGTGCCAGCAGCCGAAGGGACGAGGCGACTGGCTACACCTTC
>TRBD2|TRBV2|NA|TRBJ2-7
CASRLAGGPREQYF
TGTGCCAGCAGGTTAGCGGGAGGGCCGCGGGAGCAGTACTTC
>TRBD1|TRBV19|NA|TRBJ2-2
CASSIQGTGVGTGELFF
TGTGCCAGTAGTATACAAGGGACAGGGGTCGGGACCGGGGAGCTGTTTTTT
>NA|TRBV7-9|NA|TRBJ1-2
CASRWFGYGYTF
TGTGCCAGCAGATGGTTTGGCTATGGCTACACCTTC
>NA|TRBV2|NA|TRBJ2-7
CASSEPWTIGAYEQYF
TGTGCCAGCAGTGAACCCTGGACCATCGGAGCCTACGAGCAGTACTTC
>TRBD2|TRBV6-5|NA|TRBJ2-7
CASSYSSGNYEQYF
TGTGCCAGCAGTTACTCTAGCGGGAACTACGAGCAGTACTTC
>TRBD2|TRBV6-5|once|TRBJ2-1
CASSPGGSSYNEQFF
TGTGCCAGCAGCCCCGGGGGGAGCTCCTACAATGAGCAGTTCTTC
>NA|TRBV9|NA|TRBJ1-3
CASSVVSSGNTIYF
TGTGCCAGCAGCGTAGTGAGCTCTGGAAACACCATATATTTT
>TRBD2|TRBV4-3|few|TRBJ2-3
CASSQGSGGGTDTQYF
TGCGCCAGCAGCCAAGGATCGGGAGGGGGCACAGATACGCAGTATTTT
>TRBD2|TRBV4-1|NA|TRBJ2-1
CASSQVGGRPYNEQFF
TGCGCCAGCAGCCAAGTGGGCGGGAGGCCCTACAATGAGCAGTTCTTC
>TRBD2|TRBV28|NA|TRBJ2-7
CASRGYGGGAYEQYF
TGTGCCAGCAGAGGTTACGGCGGGGGGGCCTACGAGCAGTACTTC
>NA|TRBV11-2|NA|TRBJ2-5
CASSLGTDDSQYF
TGTGCCAGCAGCTTAGGGACGGATGACAGCCAGTACTTC
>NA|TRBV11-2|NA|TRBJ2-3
CASSPTPQYF
TGTGCCAGCAGCCCCACCCCGCAGTATTTT
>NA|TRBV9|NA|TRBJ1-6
CASSVDFTPRYSPLHF
TGTGCCAGCAGCGTAGATTTCACACCAAGATATTCACCCCTCCACTTT
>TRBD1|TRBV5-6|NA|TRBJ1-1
CASSPLDRAGRTFF
TGTGCCAGCAGCCCCCTGGACAGGGCGGGCAGAACTTTCTTT
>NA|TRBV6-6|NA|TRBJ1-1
CASSFDTEAFF
TGTGCCAGCAGTTTCGACACTGAAGCTTTCTTT
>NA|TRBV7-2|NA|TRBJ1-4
CASSLGVGATNEKLFF
TGTGCCAGCAGCTTGGGGGTGGGAGCAACTAATGAAAAACTGTTTTTT